This is a list of T cell receptor beta chains from one sample in a study of CD8+ T cells in alopecia areata. The repertoire was sequenced with immunoSEQ multiplex PCR; TCRdb's copy has only in-frame clones and lacks some. Of 150,000 to 200,000 clones in the sample, 40% to 55% are singletons; the top ten hold around a tenth. Sample: CD8+ T cells sorted from blood, taken at week 52, from a patient treated with tofacitinib. Every receptor here comes from a human donor with alopecia areata. Both conserved end residues are part of each CDR3. D genes are given only for firm matches. The size entry is marked missing in some rows and otherwise reads once, few, many or a size class.

>TRBV25-1|TRBJ2-3|TRBD1|.
TGTGCCAGCAGTGAGGGACAGCATAGGGATACGCAGTATTTT
CASSEGQHRDTQYF
>TRBV15|TRBJ2-2|.|.
TGTGCCACCAGCAGGGACATAGTGAACACCGGGGAGCTGTTTTTT
CATSRDIVNTGELFF
>TRBV27|TRBJ2-7|TRBD1|.
TGTGCCAGCAGAAAACTAGGGGGACAGGCTACAACCTACGAGCAGTACTTC
CASRKLGGQATTYEQYF
>TRBV27|TRBJ1-2|.|.
TGTGCCAGCAGAGACCCCCGGGACTATAACTATGGCTACACCTTC
CASRDPRDYNYGYTF
>TRBV25-1|TRBJ1-4|.|.
TGTGCCAGCAGTGAATCCCTGCGACCGGGACTGTTTTTT
CASSESLRPGLFF
>TRBV19|TRBJ1-5|.|.
TGTGCCAGTAGCCCCCTTGGAGTATCTCAGCCCCAGCATTTT
CASSPLGVSQPQHF
>TRBV5-1|TRBJ2-1|TRBD2|few
TGCGCCAGCAGCTTGGAGCTAGCGGGAACCTACAATGAGCAGTTCTTC
CASSLELAGTYNEQFF
>TRBV6-5|TRBJ1-6|.|.
TGTGCCAGCAGCTCCAATTCACCCCTCCACTTT
CASSSNSPLHF
>TRBV12-5|TRBJ1-5|.|few
TGTGCTAGTGGACTGGACCAGCCCCAGCATTTT
CASGLDQPQHF
>TRBV6-5|TRBJ1-5|.|.
TGTGCCAGCAGTTACTCCGCGGGGAATCAGCCCCAGCATTTT
CASSYSAGNQPQHF
>TRBV5-1|TRBJ2-3|TRBD2|.
TGCGCCAGCAGCACCGAGCGGGGGAGCACAGATACGCAGTATTTT
CASSTERGSTDTQYF
>TRBV27|TRBJ2-7|.|.
TGTGCCAGCAGTTTAGGCAGGGATACCTACGAGCAGTACTTC
CASSLGRDTYEQYF
>TRBV15|TRBJ2-6|.|few
TGTGCCACCAGCCGTGTCTCTGGGGCCAACGTCCTGACTTTC
CATSRVSGANVLTF
>TRBV6-5|TRBJ2-2|.|.
TGTGCCAGCAGTTTCGAGGTGACCGGGGAGCTGTTTTTT
CASSFEVTGELFF
>TRBV5-6|TRBJ1-2|.|.
TGTGCCAGCAGCTATTCGGTGAACCAGCGGGGCTACACCTTC
CASSYSVNQRGYTF
>TRBV7-3|TRBJ1-1|.|.
TGTGCCAGCAGCCCCTCGGGGGCGGGGAGAGCTTTCTTT
CASSPSGAGRAFF
>TRBV15|TRBJ2-5|.|few
TGTGCCACCAGTTCTGGGAGGGGGCCAGAGACCCAGTACTTC
CATSSGRGPETQYF
>TRBV5-6|TRBJ1-2|TRBD1|.
TGTGCCAGCAGCACCGGGACAGCCTATGGCTACACCTTC
CASSTGTAYGYTF
>TRBV5-1|TRBJ1-2|.|few
TGCGCCAGCAGCTTCGGACAGCTGGGAGGCTACACCTTC
CASSFGQLGGYTF
>TRBV5-5|TRBJ2-1|.|few
TGTGCCAGCAGCTTGGTGCGTGGGGCCAATGAGCAGTTCTTC
CASSLVRGANEQFF
>TRBV5-6|TRBJ2-2|.|few
TGTGCCAGCAGCTTGTCTAGATCCGGGGAGCTGTTTTTT
CASSLSRSGELFF
>TRBV5-1|TRBJ1-1|TRBD1|.
TGCGCCAGCAGCTTGGGGGGACAGGGCTACGGGAACACTGAAGCTTTCTTT
CASSLGGQGYGNTEAFF
>TRBV19|TRBJ1-2|.|.
TGTGCCAGTAGTATCCGTCAGGGGAACTATGGCTACACCTTC
CASSIRQGNYGYTF
>TRBV2|TRBJ2-5|TRBD2|few
TGTGCCAGCAGCCTACTAGCGGGGCAAGAGACCCAGTACTTC
CASSLLAGQETQYF
>TRBV5-6|TRBJ2-7|TRBD1|.
TGTGCCAGCAGCTTACAGGGGGCCTCCTACGAGCAGTACTTC
CASSLQGASYEQYF
>TRBV30|TRBJ2-5|.|.
TGTGCCTGGAGGAGCCAGGGGAAAGAGACCCAGTACTTC
CAWRSQGKETQYF
>TRBV7-2|TRBJ2-1|.|.
TGTGCCAGCAGCTTCACCTGGGGTGAGCAGTTCTTC
CASSFTWGEQFF
>TRBV10-3|TRBJ2-7|.|.
TGTGCCATCAGTGGGCCGGGACTGCAACCCGACTACGAGCAGTACTTC
CAISGPGLQPDYEQYF